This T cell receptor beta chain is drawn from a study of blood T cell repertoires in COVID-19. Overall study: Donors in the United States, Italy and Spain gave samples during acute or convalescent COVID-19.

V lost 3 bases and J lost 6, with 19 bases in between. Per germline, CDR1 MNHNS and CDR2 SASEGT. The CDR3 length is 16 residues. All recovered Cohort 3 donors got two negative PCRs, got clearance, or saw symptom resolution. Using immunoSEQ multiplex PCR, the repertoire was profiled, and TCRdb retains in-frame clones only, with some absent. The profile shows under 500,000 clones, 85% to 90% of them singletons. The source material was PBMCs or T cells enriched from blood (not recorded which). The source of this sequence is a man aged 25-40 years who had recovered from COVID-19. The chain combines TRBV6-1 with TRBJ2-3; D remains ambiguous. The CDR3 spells CASSEFRPTLSDTQYF. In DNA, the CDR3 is TGTGCCAGCAGTGAGTTTCGCCCCACTTTATCGGATACGCAGTATTTT.